The T cell receptor (beta chain) described here comes from a study of identical twins. This clonotype was detected ten times or more. This CDR3 has 13 amino acids. Germline CDR1 reads SGHRS; CDR2 reads YFSETQ. The V gene lost 2 bases and the J gene lost 3 bases, with 8 bases spanning the gap. TCRdb analysed the 5' RACE reads with MiXCR anew, one entry per CDR3 protein. The sample consists of about 530,000 distinct CDR3 sequences, about a fifth of them appearing once. This sample also appeared in a second study, on yellow fever vaccine responses in identical twins.

The chain recombines TRBV5-1 with TRBJ2-5; tentatively, D is TRBD2 (5 bases). The sample consisted of CD4+ T cells sorted from blood. The sequence derives from a woman aged 18-30 years in good health. CDR3 protein: CASSFSGKETQYF. CDR3 coding DNA: TGCGCCAGCAGCTTTTCCGGGAAAGAGACCCAGTACTTC.